This T cell receptor beta chain appears in the sequencing data of a study of blood T cell repertoires in COVID-19. Here immunoSEQ multiplex PCR was the method, and the copy in TCRdb shows in-frame clones only, minus some. The sample includes about 380,000 clones, around 90% seen only once; the top ten take around 1.2%. The J segment lost 1 base and the V segment lost 7 bases, leaving 18 bases of the junction unmatched. The CDR3 sequence is 18 residues long. Germline CDR1 ENHRY, CDR2 SYGVKD. The receptor's source is a woman between 18 and 29 years old who had recovered from COVID-19. Sequencing was done on a sample of PBMCs or T cells enriched from blood (not recorded which). The chain combines TRBV10-3 with TRBJ1-1; 7 bases align to TRBD1. CDR3 sequence: CAITRARTGAESNTEAFF. The CDR3, as DNA: TGTGCCATCACCAGGGCCAGGACAGGAGCCGAATCGAACACTGAAGCTTTCTTT.